This T cell receptor (beta chain) was obtained from a study of shared clonotypes between healthy human individuals. Study-wide context: With ages of 18 to 49, the donors were a couple of women and a few men.

Deep-level running was used for the assay. An approximately 210 ng quantity of DNA, 25,000 to 35,000 T cell genomes, went into the sorted-subset replicate PCRs. TCRdb keeps only in-frame clones here, not all; method: immunoSEQ multiplex PCR. The top ten hold about 9.4% of the sample, which has a few hundred thousand clones, about 74% seen once. Details on this clone: Its target is unknown.

Findings of the study overall: Investigators expected sequencing depth to affect clonotype sharing among donors.

V was shortened by 8 bases and J by 4 bases, with 14 bases between the two germline ends. Germline lookup yields CDR1 KGHSH and CDR2 LQKENI. The CDR3 sequence is 13 residues long. This receptor was obtained from a man younger than 45 in good health. Input material: memory CD4+ T cells sorted from blood. Sample subset: CD45RA-negative fraction. The chain is built from TRBV18 and TRBJ1-1, with D unclear. CDR3 in DNA: TGTGCCAGCGACGGCTCCCCCTCCACTGAAGCTTTCTTT. It encodes CASDGSPSTEAFF.